These T cell receptor beta chains were read from a single sample in a study of OX40 agonist ivuxolimab in advanced cancers. The table came from immunoSEQ multiplex PCR; TCRdb's copy has only in-frame clones and leaves some out. The table lists about 60,000 clones, 85% of them singletons, with about 4.2% in the top ten. The source was CD4+ or CD8+ T cells sorted from blood, collected in a trial of the OX40 agonist ivuxolimab. All receptors derive from an adult with an advanced solid tumor such as melanoma, head and neck, liver or kidney cancer. Both conserved end residues are part of each CDR3. The D gene is left open where the match is weak. Part of the rows lack a size; the others show once, few, many or a class for expanded clones.

cdr3_aa: CATEPQETQYF
cdr3_nt: TGTGCCACCGAGCCCCAAGAGACCCAGTACTTC
clone_size: NA
j_call: TRBJ2-5
d_call: NA
cdr3_length: 11
v_call: TRBV2

cdr3_aa: CASSWRGLHNEQFF
cdr3_nt: TGTGCCAGCAGCTGGCGGGGCTTGCACAATGAGCAGTTCTTC
clone_size: once
j_call: TRBJ2-1
d_call: NA
cdr3_length: 14
v_call: TRBV5-4

cdr3_aa: CAISESMPDSYNEQFF
cdr3_nt: TGTGCCATCAGTGAGTCGATGCCGGACTCCTACAATGAGCAGTTCTTC
clone_size: NA
j_call: TRBJ2-1
d_call: NA
cdr3_length: 16
v_call: TRBV10-3

cdr3_aa: CASSPHRGTEAFF
cdr3_nt: TGTGCCAGTAGTCCTCACAGGGGTACTGAAGCTTTCTTT
clone_size: many
j_call: TRBJ1-1
d_call: TRBD1
cdr3_length: 13
v_call: TRBV19

cdr3_aa: CASSLGLPTRTQYF
cdr3_nt: TGTGCCAGCAGTTTAGGACTACCGACTAGGACCCAGTACTTC
clone_size: NA
j_call: TRBJ2-5
d_call: NA
cdr3_length: 14
v_call: TRBV28

cdr3_aa: CASSDSSSVGTDTQYF
cdr3_nt: TGTGCCAGCAGTGACTCGAGTTCGGTAGGCACAGATACGCAGTATTTT
clone_size: NA
j_call: TRBJ2-3
d_call: NA
cdr3_length: 16
v_call: TRBV6-4

cdr3_aa: CASSDAVGLYNEQFF
cdr3_nt: TGTGCCAGTTCAGACGCGGTGGGCCTTTACAATGAGCAGTTCTTC
clone_size: NA
j_call: TRBJ2-1
d_call: NA
cdr3_length: 15
v_call: TRBV19

cdr3_aa: CASRLTGGRHNEQFF
cdr3_nt: TGTGCCAGCAGGTTGACAGGGGGCAGGCACAATGAGCAGTTCTTC
clone_size: NA
j_call: TRBJ2-1
d_call: TRBD1
cdr3_length: 15
v_call: TRBV5-4

cdr3_aa: CSVALAFSGELFF
cdr3_nt: TGCAGCGTTGCTCTAGCGTTCAGCGGGGAGCTGTTTTTT
clone_size: NA
j_call: TRBJ2-2
d_call: NA
cdr3_length: 13
v_call: TRBV29-1

cdr3_aa: CASILKRGGINRAFF
cdr3_nt: TGTGCCAGCATCCTTAAAAGAGGAGGGATCAACCGTGCTTTCTTT
clone_size: NA
j_call: TRBJ1-1
d_call: NA
cdr3_length: 15
v_call: TRBV7-9

cdr3_aa: CASSERGINTDTQYF
cdr3_nt: TGTGCCAGCAGTGAAAGGGGAATAAACACAGATACGCAGTATTTT
clone_size: NA
j_call: TRBJ2-3
d_call: NA
cdr3_length: 15
v_call: TRBV2

cdr3_aa: CASTPRGRKLFF
cdr3_nt: TGTGCCAGCACGCCCAGGGGGCGAAAACTGTTTTTT
clone_size: NA
j_call: TRBJ1-4
d_call: TRBD1
cdr3_length: 12
v_call: TRBV28

cdr3_aa: CASSLTGQFSLQPQHF
cdr3_nt: TGTGCCAGCAGTTTAACGGGACAATTCTCGCTGCAGCCCCAGCATTTT
clone_size: once
j_call: TRBJ1-5
d_call: NA
cdr3_length: 16
v_call: TRBV27

cdr3_aa: CASSSWRTRRDEQYF
cdr3_nt: TGTGCCAGCAGCTCGTGGAGGACCCGGCGAGACGAGCAGTACTTC
clone_size: NA
j_call: TRBJ2-7
d_call: NA
cdr3_length: 15
v_call: TRBV11-2

cdr3_aa: CASSKLQGSPYEQYF
cdr3_nt: TGTGCCAGCAGCAAACTACAGGGATCCCCCTACGAGCAGTACTTC
clone_size: few
j_call: TRBJ2-7
d_call: NA
cdr3_length: 15
v_call: TRBV6-6

cdr3_aa: CASSLGGGAGANVLTF
cdr3_nt: TGTGCCAGCAGCTTAGGTGGGGGGGCTGGGGCCAACGTCCTGACTTTC
clone_size: NA
j_call: TRBJ2-6
d_call: TRBD2
cdr3_length: 16
v_call: TRBV7-8

cdr3_aa: CASSPGWGRAPSYGYTF
cdr3_nt: TGCGCCAGCAGCCCCGGGTGGGGCAGGGCGCCTTCCTATGGCTACACCTTC
clone_size: NA
j_call: TRBJ1-2
d_call: NA
cdr3_length: 17
v_call: TRBV4-1

cdr3_aa: CASSIRTGGMQPQHF
cdr3_nt: TGCGCCAGCAGCATTCGGACGGGGGGCATGCAGCCCCAGCATTTT
clone_size: medium-sized
j_call: TRBJ1-5
d_call: NA
cdr3_length: 15
v_call: TRBV4-1

cdr3_aa: CASSEARTGAWVF
cdr3_nt: TGTGCCAGCAGTGAAGCGCGGACAGGGGCCTGGGTCTTC
clone_size: few
j_call: TRBJ1-2
d_call: TRBD1
cdr3_length: 13
v_call: TRBV2

cdr3_aa: CASSGTRVAGEKLFF
cdr3_nt: TGTGCCAGCAGTGGAACCAGGGTGGCTGGTGAAAAACTGTTTTTT
clone_size: NA
j_call: TRBJ1-4
d_call: NA
cdr3_length: 15
v_call: TRBV2

cdr3_aa: CASSEWGQNYGYTF
cdr3_nt: TGTGCCAGCAGTGAATGGGGACAGAACTATGGCTACACCTTC
clone_size: NA
j_call: TRBJ1-2
d_call: TRBD1
cdr3_length: 14
v_call: TRBV2

cdr3_aa: CASSPKTGGESSYNEQFF
cdr3_nt: TGTGCCAGCAGCCCTAAGACGGGCGGGGAGAGCTCCTACAATGAGCAGTTCTTC
clone_size: NA
j_call: TRBJ2-1
d_call: NA
cdr3_length: 18
v_call: TRBV7-9

cdr3_aa: CASSPRENTEAFF
cdr3_nt: TGTGCCAGCTCACCACGGGAGAACACTGAAGCTTTCTTT
clone_size: NA
j_call: TRBJ1-1
d_call: NA
cdr3_length: 13
v_call: TRBV18

cdr3_aa: CASSLPAVSGNTIYF
cdr3_nt: TGTGCCAGCAGCTTACCGGCCGTCTCTGGAAACACCATATATTTT
clone_size: once
j_call: TRBJ1-3
d_call: NA
cdr3_length: 15
v_call: TRBV7-9

cdr3_aa: CASSLRGGGFNYGYTF
cdr3_nt: TGTGCCAGCAGTTTAAGAGGTGGAGGGTTTAACTATGGCTACACCTTC
clone_size: NA
j_call: TRBJ1-2
d_call: NA
cdr3_length: 16
v_call: TRBV27

cdr3_aa: CASSQAVGDTYEQYF
cdr3_nt: TGCGCCAGCAGCCAAGCCGTAGGGGATACCTACGAGCAGTACTTC
clone_size: NA
j_call: TRBJ2-7
d_call: NA
cdr3_length: 15
v_call: TRBV4-1

cdr3_aa: CASSMEETQYF
cdr3_nt: TGTGCCAGTAGTATGGAAGAGACCCAGTACTTC
clone_size: NA
j_call: TRBJ2-5
d_call: NA
cdr3_length: 11
v_call: TRBV19

cdr3_aa: CASSGNRGEAFF
cdr3_nt: TGTGCCAGCAGCGGTAACAGGGGTGAAGCTTTCTTT
clone_size: NA
j_call: TRBJ1-1
d_call: TRBD1
cdr3_length: 12
v_call: TRBV6-1

cdr3_aa: CASTYVRDRPYEQYF
cdr3_nt: TGTGCCAGCACCTACGTTAGGGACAGACCCTACGAGCAGTACTTC
clone_size: NA
j_call: TRBJ2-7
d_call: TRBD1
cdr3_length: 15
v_call: TRBV6-4

cdr3_aa: CASGKGSSYNEQFF
cdr3_nt: TGTGCTAGTGGGAAGGGGTCCTCCTACAATGAGCAGTTCTTC
clone_size: once
j_call: TRBJ2-1
d_call: NA
cdr3_length: 14
v_call: TRBV12-5

cdr3_aa: CASSPGQGTQPQHF
cdr3_nt: TGTGCCAGCAGTCCGGGACAGGGGACTCAGCCCCAGCATTTT
clone_size: NA
j_call: TRBJ1-5
d_call: TRBD1
cdr3_length: 14
v_call: TRBV6-9

cdr3_aa: CASSDSINEKLFF
cdr3_nt: TGCGCCAGCAGTGACTCTATTAATGAAAAACTGTTTTTT
clone_size: NA
j_call: TRBJ1-4
d_call: NA
cdr3_length: 13
v_call: TRBV10-2

cdr3_aa: CASSFSGATPDTQYF
cdr3_nt: TGTGCCAGCAGCTTTTCCGGGGCGACCCCAGATACGCAGTATTTT
clone_size: NA
j_call: TRBJ2-3
d_call: NA
cdr3_length: 15
v_call: TRBV7-3

cdr3_aa: CASREVLQETQYF
cdr3_nt: TGTGCCAGCAGAGAGGTACTCCAAGAGACCCAGTACTTC
clone_size: NA
j_call: TRBJ2-5
d_call: NA
cdr3_length: 13
v_call: TRBV6-6

cdr3_aa: CASSLRDAIYNEQFF
cdr3_nt: TGTGCCAGCAGTCTCCGGGACGCCATCTACAATGAGCAGTTCTTC
clone_size: NA
j_call: TRBJ2-1
d_call: NA
cdr3_length: 15
v_call: TRBV27

cdr3_aa: CAIRGGSNQPQHF
cdr3_nt: TGTGCCATCCGCGGGGGGAGCAATCAGCCCCAGCATTTT
clone_size: NA
j_call: TRBJ1-5
d_call: NA
cdr3_length: 13
v_call: TRBV10-3

cdr3_aa: CASSQTGQGNNSPLHF
cdr3_nt: TGCGCCAGCAGCCAAACCGGACAGGGAAATAATTCACCCCTCCACTTT
clone_size: NA
j_call: TRBJ1-6
d_call: TRBD1
cdr3_length: 16
v_call: TRBV4-1

cdr3_aa: CASSPRQDRGNEKLFF
cdr3_nt: TGTGCCAGCTCACCACGTCAGGACAGGGGGAATGAAAAACTGTTTTTT
clone_size: NA
j_call: TRBJ1-4
d_call: TRBD1
cdr3_length: 16
v_call: TRBV18

cdr3_aa: CASSYSDNYNEQFF
cdr3_nt: TGTGCCAGCAGTTACTCAGACAATTACAATGAGCAGTTCTTC
clone_size: NA
j_call: TRBJ2-1
d_call: NA
cdr3_length: 14
v_call: TRBV6-5

cdr3_aa: CASSYSADTEAFF
cdr3_nt: TGTGCCAGCAGTTACTCCGCGGACACTGAAGCTTTCTTT
clone_size: NA
j_call: TRBJ1-1
d_call: NA
cdr3_length: 13
v_call: TRBV6-5

cdr3_aa: CASSLTGARGYTF
cdr3_nt: TGTGCCAGCAGTTTGACGGGGGCGCGGGGCTACACCTTC
clone_size: NA
j_call: TRBJ1-2
d_call: NA
cdr3_length: 13
v_call: TRBV28